The rows below give T cell receptor beta chains drawn from one sample of a study of T cell responses to AZD1222 COVID-19 vaccine. The data were produced by immunoSEQ multiplex PCR, yet TCRdb's version contains in-frame clones alone and is incomplete. In the table there are roughly 120,000 clones, 89% of which are singletons. This specimen consisted of peripheral blood, obtained on day 0 of AZD1222 vaccination. The source of these receptors is an adult in good health. The CDR3 runs from the conserved cysteine through the conserved F or W. The D gene is left open where the match is weak. The listing skips clone size in some rows; elsewhere it reads once, few, many or a size class.

CDR3: CASRLGGPYNEQFF; DNA: TGTGCCAGCAGACTTGGGGGGCCCTACAATGAGCAGTTCTTC; V: TRBV2; size: -; D: -; J: TRBJ2-1
CDR3: CASSQDGGTYNEQFF; DNA: TGCGCCAGCAGCCAAGATGGCGGCACCTACAATGAGCAGTTCTTC; V: TRBV4-1; size: few; D: -; J: TRBJ2-1
CDR3: CASSQDRGLDTQYF; DNA: TGTGCCAGCAGCCAGGACAGGGGGCTAGATACGCAGTATTTT; V: TRBV7-3; size: -; D: TRBD1; J: TRBJ2-3
CDR3: CASSQELQRDNSPLHF; DNA: TGTGCCAGCAGCCAAGAGTTGCAGCGAGATAATTCACCCCTCCACTTT; V: TRBV4-2; size: -; D: -; J: TRBJ1-6
CDR3: CASSPGQGANTEAFF; DNA: TGTGCCAGCAGCCCAGGACAGGGGGCGAACACTGAAGCTTTCTTT; V: TRBV11-2; size: few; D: TRBD1; J: TRBJ1-1
CDR3: CASSHRGREKLFF; DNA: TGTGCCAGCAGTCACAGGGGGAGGGAAAAACTGTTTTTT; V: TRBV28; size: -; D: TRBD1; J: TRBJ1-4
CDR3: CASSLGAGGSTYEQYF; DNA: TGTGCCAGCAGCTTAGGGGCTGGCGGGAGTACCTACGAGCAGTACTTC; V: TRBV7-2; size: -; D: TRBD2; J: TRBJ2-7
CDR3: CASSLAYGTAGKAFF; DNA: TGTGCCAGCAGCTTGGCCTACGGGACCGCGGGAAAAGCTTTCTTT; V: TRBV5-4; size: -; D: -; J: TRBJ1-1
CDR3: CASSRFTGGTPYEQYF; DNA: TGTGCCAGCAGCCGCTTCACGGGGGGGACCCCCTACGAGCAGTACTTC; V: TRBV7-2; size: -; D: TRBD2; J: TRBJ2-7
CDR3: CASKGGGSYNEQFF; DNA: TGTGCCAGCAAAGGGGGCGGCTCCTACAATGAGCAGTTCTTC; V: TRBV27; size: -; D: TRBD1; J: TRBJ2-1
CDR3: CASSLAGGMDTEAFF; DNA: TGTGCCAGCAGCTTAGCGGGGGGCATGGACACTGAAGCTTTCTTT; V: TRBV7-2; size: -; D: -; J: TRBJ1-1
CDR3: CASSLYSRGNTGELFF; DNA: TGCGCCAGCAGCTTGTATAGCAGGGGAAACACCGGGGAGCTGTTTTTT; V: TRBV5-1; size: -; D: -; J: TRBJ2-2
CDR3: CASSPGGSGNTIYF; DNA: TGTGCCAGCAGCCCCGGGGGGAGTGGAAACACCATATATTTT; V: TRBV9; size: -; D: -; J: TRBJ1-3
CDR3: CASSTSGWGVAGGTDTQYF; DNA: TGTGCCAGCAGTACCAGCGGGTGGGGGGTCGCCGGAGGCACAGATACGCAGTATTTT; V: TRBV28; size: -; D: -; J: TRBJ2-3
CDR3: CASSSPIEQETQYF; DNA: TGTGCCAGCAGTTCCCCCATCGAACAAGAGACCCAGTACTTC; V: TRBV28; size: -; D: -; J: TRBJ2-5
CDR3: CATSDMTRGAGVDTQYF; DNA: TGTGCCACCAGTGACATGACTAGAGGGGCTGGGGTAGATACGCAGTATTTT; V: TRBV24-1; size: -; D: -; J: TRBJ2-3
CDR3: CASSPRLSALREQFF; DNA: TGTGCCAGCAGCCCAAGGCTTTCGGCACTTAGGGAGCAGTTCTTC; V: TRBV3-1/TRBV3-2; size: -; D: -; J: TRBJ2-1
CDR3: CASSYFGEAYGYTF; DNA: TGTGCCAGCAGTTACTTTGGGGAAGCCTATGGCTACACCTTC; V: TRBV6-5; size: -; D: -; J: TRBJ1-2
CDR3: CASSRDRARFSEQFF; DNA: TGTGCCAGCAGTAGGGACAGGGCCCGTTTTAGCGAGCAGTTCTTC; V: TRBV6-5; size: -; D: TRBD1; J: TRBJ2-1
CDR3: CASSQATKGQYF; DNA: TGTGCCAGCAGCCAAGCCACGAAGGGCCAGTACTTC; V: TRBV3-1/TRBV3-2; size: -; D: -; J: TRBJ2-5
CDR3: CASRSGQVRYEQYF; DNA: TGTGCCAGCAGATCGGGACAGGTCCGTTACGAGCAGTACTTC; V: TRBV2; size: -; D: TRBD1; J: TRBJ2-7
CDR3: CASSFLRSSYNEQFF; DNA: TGTGCCAGCAGCTTTCTGCGTAGCTCCTACAATGAGCAGTTCTTC; V: TRBV7-2; size: -; D: -; J: TRBJ2-1
CDR3: CASSDSAAGGYNEQFF; DNA: TGTGCCAGCAGTGACTCCGCAGCGGGGGGCTACAATGAGCAGTTCTTC; V: TRBV6-4; size: -; D: TRBD2; J: TRBJ2-1
CDR3: CASSRGGQYTEAFF; DNA: TGTGCCAGCAGCCGCGGGGGTCAGTACACTGAAGCTTTCTTT; V: TRBV27; size: -; D: -; J: TRBJ1-1
CDR3: CASSLGGVDQPQHF; DNA: TGTGCCAGCAGCTTGGGGGGGGTCGATCAGCCCCAGCATTTT; V: TRBV5-6; size: -; D: -; J: TRBJ1-5
CDR3: CATEGMALDNSPLHF; DNA: TGTGCCACGGAGGGTATGGCGCTCGATAATTCACCCCTCCACTTT; V: TRBV6-5; size: -; D: -; J: TRBJ1-6
CDR3: CATMAGGTEETQYF; DNA: TGTGCCACCATGGCCGGAGGGACAGAAGAGACCCAGTACTTC; V: TRBV24-1; size: -; D: -; J: TRBJ2-5
CDR3: CASSPPGVRTGELFF; DNA: TGTGCCAGTAGTCCCCCGGGGGTGAGAACCGGGGAGCTGTTTTTT; V: TRBV19; size: -; D: -; J: TRBJ2-2
CDR3: CASSTPVGAASTDTQYF; DNA: TGCGCCAGCAGTACCCCAGTTGGGGCTGCTAGCACAGATACGCAGTATTTT; V: TRBV10-2; size: -; D: -; J: TRBJ2-3
CDR3: CASSQRYFPPDQETQYF; DNA: TGCGCCAGCAGCCAACGTTATTTCCCGCCCGACCAAGAGACCCAGTACTTC; V: TRBV4-3; size: -; D: -; J: TRBJ2-5
CDR3: CASSLVVGVEKLFF; DNA: TGTGCCAGCAGCTTAGTCGTAGGTGTGGAAAAACTGTTTTTT; V: TRBV7-2; size: -; D: -; J: TRBJ1-4
CDR3: CASSPYFNQPQHF; DNA: TGTGCCAGCAGCCCCTATTTCAATCAGCCCCAGCATTTT; V: TRBV7-3; size: -; D: -; J: TRBJ1-5
CDR3: CAISGRGNNQPQHF; DNA: TGTGCCATCAGTGGTCGGGGGAACAATCAGCCCCAGCATTTT; V: TRBV10-3; size: -; D: -; J: TRBJ1-5